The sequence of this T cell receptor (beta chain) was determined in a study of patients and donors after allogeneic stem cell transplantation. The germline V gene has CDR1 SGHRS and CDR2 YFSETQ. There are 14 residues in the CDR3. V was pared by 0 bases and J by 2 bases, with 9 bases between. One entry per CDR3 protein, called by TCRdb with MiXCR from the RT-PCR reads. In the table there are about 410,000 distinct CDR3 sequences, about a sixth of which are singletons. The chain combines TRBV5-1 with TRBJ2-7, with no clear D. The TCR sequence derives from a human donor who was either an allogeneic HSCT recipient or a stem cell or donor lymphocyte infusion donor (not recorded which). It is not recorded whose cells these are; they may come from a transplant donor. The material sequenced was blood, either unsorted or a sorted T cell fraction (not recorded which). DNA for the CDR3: TGCGCCAGCAGCTTGGATACCGACGCCTACGAGCAGTACTTC. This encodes CASSLDTDAYEQYF.